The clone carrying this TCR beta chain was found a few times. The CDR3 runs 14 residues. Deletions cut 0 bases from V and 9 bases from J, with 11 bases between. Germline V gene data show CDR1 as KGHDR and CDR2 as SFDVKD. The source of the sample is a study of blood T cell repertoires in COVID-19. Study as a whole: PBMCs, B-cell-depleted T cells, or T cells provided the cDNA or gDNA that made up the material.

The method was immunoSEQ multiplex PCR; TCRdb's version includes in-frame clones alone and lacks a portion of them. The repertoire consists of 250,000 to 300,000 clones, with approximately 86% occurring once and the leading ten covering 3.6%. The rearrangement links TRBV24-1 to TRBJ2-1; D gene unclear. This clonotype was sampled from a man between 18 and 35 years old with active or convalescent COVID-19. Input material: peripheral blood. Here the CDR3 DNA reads TGTGCCACCAGTGATTTGTCTAGTCTAGGTGAGCAGTTCTTC. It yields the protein CATSDLSSLGEQFF.